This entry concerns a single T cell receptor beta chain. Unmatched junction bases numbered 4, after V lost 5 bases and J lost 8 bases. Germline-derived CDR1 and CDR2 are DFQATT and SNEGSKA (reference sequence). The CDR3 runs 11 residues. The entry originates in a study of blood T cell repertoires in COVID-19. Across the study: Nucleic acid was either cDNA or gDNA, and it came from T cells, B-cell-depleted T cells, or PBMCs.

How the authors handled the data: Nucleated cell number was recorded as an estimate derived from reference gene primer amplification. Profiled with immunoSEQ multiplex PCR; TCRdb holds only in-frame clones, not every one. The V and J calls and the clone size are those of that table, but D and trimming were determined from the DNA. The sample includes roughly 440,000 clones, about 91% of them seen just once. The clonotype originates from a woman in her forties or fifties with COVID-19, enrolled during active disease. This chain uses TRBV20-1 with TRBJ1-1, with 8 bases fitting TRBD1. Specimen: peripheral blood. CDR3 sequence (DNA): TGCAGTGCTGTTAGGACAGGGGAAGCTTTCTTT. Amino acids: CSAVRTGEAFF.